The 10 T cell receptor beta chains below all came from one sample that was sequenced in a study of blood T cells in healthy people across ages. Then a second PCR, running about 6 to 12 cycles, was carried out with a sample-barcoded 5' primer and a J-beta primer mix. Using its own MiXCR run on the 5' RACE reads, TCRdb lists one record per CDR3 protein. This table holds more than 800,000 distinct CDR3 sequences, 45% found once. The specimen was blood. The source of these receptors is a woman aged 60-70 years in good health.

The chain has TRBV14 and TRBJ1-1; D gene ambiguous. This CDR3 has 14 amino acids. V dropped 4 bases and J dropped 0 bases, with 9 bases sitting between them. Per the germline V gene, CDR1 is SGHDN and CDR2 is FVKESK. The CDR3 here is CASSRAQMNTEAFF. In nucleotides, the CDR3 is TGTGCCAGCAGCCGCGCTCAGATGAACACTGAAGCTTTCTTT.

The chain joins TRBV27 to TRBJ2-5, with a tentative D call TRBD1 (6 bases). Germline loops: CDR1 MNHEY, CDR2 SMNVEV (reference sequence). The CDR3 loop spans 15 amino acids. The V and J ends lost 3 bases and 4 bases respectively, with 15 bases between them. CDR3 amino acids: CASSFRRGSAETQYF. In nucleotides, the CDR3 is TGTGCCAGCAGTTTCCGCAGGGGTTCTGCAGAGACCCAGTACTTC.

This chain's CDR3 is CASTVAGETQYF. The CDR3, as DNA: TGTGCCAGCACTGTGGCGGGAGAGACCCAGTACTTC. The chain combines TRBV2 with TRBJ2-5; D is perhaps TRBD2 (5 bases). Germline V gives CDR1 SNHLY, CDR2 FYNNEI. The V gene lost 7 bases and the J gene lost 4 bases, with 10 bases spanning the gap. CDR3 size: 12 residues.

The J gene is TRBJ2-1, the V gene TRBV5-1; 11 nucleotides align to TRBD1. The CDR3 loop spans 16 amino acids. The V gene end was trimmed by 2 bases and the J gene end by 10 bases; junction bases not matched to a gene: 11. CDR1 and CDR2 from the germline V gene are SGHRS and YFSETQ. Here the CDR3 reads CASSFAPDRGRIEQFF. The CDR3 bases are TGCGCCAGCAGCTTCGCCCCGGACAGGGGGCGGATAGAGCAGTTCTTC.

J is TRBJ2-3 and V is TRBV30, with unresolved D. The CDR3 spans 15 residues. Trimming left V 2 bases short and J 0 bases short, with 12 bases between. Germline V CDR1 and CDR2: GTSNPN, SVGIG (reference sequence). The CDR3 spells CAWSLWVSSTDTQYF. DNA of the CDR3: TGTGCCTGGAGTTTGTGGGTCAGTAGCACAGATACGCAGTATTTT.

This sequence joins TRBV12-3 or TRBV12-4 and TRBJ2-1, with 14 bases aligning to TRBD2. This CDR3 comprises 17 residues. The ends lost 8 bases at V and 7 bases at J; junction bases unmatched: 13. The CDR3 DNA reads as TGTGCCAGCGGACCTGCCCCCGGGACTAGCGGGGGAAATGAGCAGTTCTTC. This gives the protein CASGPAPGTSGGNEQFF.

Only a few counts were recorded for this clonotype. The chain employs TRBV9 and TRBJ2-5; 7 bases are a match to TRBD1. This CDR3 is 15 amino acids long. The germline V gene encodes CDR1 SGDLS and CDR2 YYNGEE. V was pared by 3 bases and J by 2 bases, with 7 bases of the junction left unmatched. The CDR3 bases are TGTGCCAGCAGCGAGGGGGCCGGAAGACAAGAGACCCAGTACTTC. Amino acids: CASSEGAGRQETQYF.

The chain recombines TRBV12-3 or TRBV12-4 with TRBJ2-4; TRBD2 is a possible D gene (5 bases). The V and J ends lost 5 bases and 2 bases respectively, with 16 bases between them. The CDR3 contains 16 residues. The CDR3 DNA reads as TGTGCCAGCAGTCCCCCCGGGGTAATATCCAAAAACATTCAGTACTTC. Its protein is CASSPPGVISKNIQYF.

This clonotype has just a few counts. This sequence joins TRBV2 and TRBJ1-4; TRBD1 is a possible D gene (5 bases). Trimming left V 10 bases short and J 2 bases short, with 14 bases between. CDR1 SNHLY and CDR2 FYNNEI come from the germline V gene. There are 14 residues in the CDR3. CDR3 bases: TGTGCCACCCGACCGGGACTCACTAATGAAAAACTGTTTTTT. Its translation is CATRPGLTNEKLFF.

A few counts support this clonotype. A much larger clone differs from this one at a single base, so this may be a read error. V is TRBV20-1 and J is TRBJ1-6; D perhaps matches TRBD1 (5 bases). The V gene lost 0 bases and the J gene lost 7 bases, with 10 bases spanning the gap. The CDR3 has 14 residues. The germline gives CDR1 DFQATT, CDR2 SNEGSKA (reference sequence). CDR3 DNA sequence: TGCAGTGCTAGAGATGATAGGGGAAATTCACCCCTCCACTTT. This codes for CSARDDRGNSPLHF.